The T cell receptor (beta chain) described here comes from a study of PD-L1 blockade in urothelial cancer. About the study: A median around 150,000 T cells were found in blood samples.

The V and J ends lost 8 bases and 0 bases, in that order; junction bases with no gene match: 1. CDR1 is MNHNY, CDR2 SVGAGI, per germline (reference sequence). CDR3 length: 14 amino acids. The sample's time point: peripheral blood 6 weeks after treatment start. All patients handed over anywhere from 1 to 8 samples, pretreatment and on-treatment. Into every PCR, synthetic TCR analog templates were spiked. Produced via immunoSEQ multiplex PCR; TCRdb's table is partial and in-frame only. Of about 39,000 clones in the sample, 84% are singletons; the top ten hold more than 9%. The sequencing here drew on PBMCs, taken around atezolizumab (anti-PD-L1) treatment. This sequence originates from a man aged 35-49 years with urothelial cancer. This chain joins TRBV6-6 and TRBJ2-1, with 10 bases that match TRBD2. CDR3: CASASGGSYNEQFF. CDR3 coding DNA: TGTGCCAGCGCTAGCGGGGGCTCCTACAATGAGCAGTTCTTC.